A single sample gave rise to the 19 T cell receptor beta chains below, sequenced in a study of T cell responses to AZD1222 COVID-19 vaccine. TCRdb keeps only in-frame clones here, not all; method: immunoSEQ multiplex PCR. The sample carries around 110,000 clones, around 90% recorded once. Sequenced material: peripheral blood, taken on day 0 of AZD1222 vaccination. Receptors were obtained from an adult in good health.

The V gene is TRBV2, the J gene TRBJ1-5; D gene ambiguous. The CDR3 covers 12 residues. The germline V gene encodes CDR1 SNHLY and CDR2 FYNNEI. V lost 7 bases and J lost 8, with 12 bases in between. CDR3 sequence (DNA): TGTGCCAGCAAATACGGGTACGAGCCCCAGCATTTT. Translation gives CASKYGYEPQHF.

The chain employs TRBV28 and TRBJ2-1; TRBD2 aligns across 8 bases. This CDR3 region has 18 residues. V was pared by 5 bases and J by 2 bases, with 14 bases of the junction left unmatched. Looked up from germline, CDR1 is MDHEN and CDR2 is SYDVKM. CDR3 amino acids: CASSTPGNPGLAYNEQFF. The CDR3 coding sequence is TGTGCCAGCAGTACACCAGGGAATCCGGGACTAGCCTACAATGAGCAGTTCTTC.

In its sample, this clone was seen a few times. The rearrangement links TRBV6-5 to TRBJ1-4; the match to TRBD1 covers 9 bases. The germline V gene has CDR1 MNHEY and CDR2 SVGAGI. The CDR3 is 13 residues long. V gave up 6 bases and J gave up 7 bases; unmatched junction bases: 3. CDR3 nucleotides: TGTGCCAGCAGCCGGGACAGGGTTGAAAAACTGTTTTTT. Translated: CASSRDRVEKLFF.

The CDR3 protein is CASSYSIGTYGYTF. DNA for the CDR3: TGTGCCAGCAGTTACTCGATTGGGACCTATGGCTACACCTTC. This chain joins TRBV6-5 and TRBJ1-2; maybe TRBD1 (5 bases). The germline V and J ends were trimmed by 0 bases and 4 bases, with 9 bases remaining between them. CDR1 MNHEY and CDR2 SVGAGI come from the germline V gene. This CDR3 region has 14 residues.

This clone was counted a single time. An end of the junction does not agree with germline; a read error may underlie this. This chain uses TRBV19 with TRBJ2-2; D possibly matches TRBD1 or TRBD2 (6 bases each). In germline, CDR1 is LNHDA, CDR2 SQIVND (reference sequence). The CDR3 is made up of 12 amino acids. CDR3 amino acids: CAGRGDTGELFF. For the CDR3, the DNA is TGTGCCGGTAGGGGGGACACCGGGGAGCTGTTTTTT. The variable domain in full, completed from reference TRBV19 and TRBJ2-2, reads DGGITQSPKYLFRKEGQNVTLSCEQNLNHDAMYWYRQDPGQGLRLIYYSQIVNDFQKGDIAEGYSVSREKKESFPLTVTSAQKNPTAFYLCAGRGDTGELFFGEGSRLTVL.

The chain couples TRBV28 to TRBJ2-7; possible D gene TRBD2, 6 bases. The CDR3 covers 15 residues. V lost 7 bases to trimming and J lost 2 bases, with 18 bases between them. Germline CDR1 reads MDHEN; CDR2 reads SYDVKM. CDR3 bases: TGTGCCAGCAATCCTGGAGGGGTTGTCGCCTACGAGCAGTACTTC. Translation: CASNPGGVVAYEQYF.

V usage is TRBV6-5 and J usage is TRBJ2-7; possibly TRBD2 for D (6 bases). With 5 bases removed from V and 5 bases from J, the gap between germline ends came to 13 bases. Germline V gene lookup returns CDR1 MNHEY and CDR2 SVGAGI. The CDR3 is 13 residues long. As DNA, the CDR3 is TGTGCCAGCAGTCTGGCGGGGTTCCACGAGCAGTACTTC. Its translation is CASSLAGFHEQYF.

This clone is a singleton in its sample. This chain joins TRBV28 and TRBJ2-2, with 15 bases aligning to TRBD2. The length of the CDR3 is 18 residues. The germline gives CDR1 MDHEN, CDR2 SYDVKM. Unmatched junction bases numbered 8, after V lost 5 bases and J lost 4 bases. CDR3 protein: CASSPPGTSGRITGELFF. The CDR3 DNA reads TGTGCCAGCAGTCCACCCGGGACTAGCGGGAGGATCACCGGGGAGCTGTTTTTT.

CDR3 sequence (DNA): TGTGCCAGCAGTCCCCACGCGAGAGGTGATGAAAAACTGTTTTTT. It codes for CASSPHARGDEKLFF. The chain employs TRBV27 and TRBJ1-4; D ambiguous. Trimming stripped 5 bases from V and 6 bases from J, with 16 bases between. CDR1 is MNHEY, CDR2 SMNVEV, per germline (reference sequence). The CDR3 length is 15 residues. The full variable domain, with the rest looked up from reference TRBV27 and TRBJ1-4, is EAQVTQNPRYLITVTGKKLTVTCSQNMNHEYMSWYRQDPGLGLRQIYYSMNVEVTDKGDVPEGYKVSRKEKRNFPLILESPSPNQTSLYFCASSPHARGDEKLFFGSGTQLSVL.

This clone was picked up one time. The CDR3 sequence: CASSIRQAPNTGELFF. The DNA of the CDR3 is TGTGCCAGTAGTATTAGACAGGCCCCGAACACCGGGGAGCTGTTTTTT. The gene calls are TRBV19 and TRBJ2-2, with D tentatively TRBD1 (6 bases). Germline CDR1 and CDR2: LNHDA and SQIVND (reference sequence). V lost 3 bases, J lost 0 bases, and 11 bases lay in between. The CDR3 runs to 16 residues.

The V and J genes are TRBV4-3 and TRBJ1-1; possibly TRBD1 for D (5 bases). The ends were cut back, 0 bases at V and 5 bases at J, with 22 bases in the middle. This CDR3 contains 18 residues. Germline CDR1 LGHNA, CDR2 YSLEER. The CDR3 DNA reads as TGCGCCAGCAGCCAAGATCGGGGCATAGGGGCGCGACGAACTGAAGCTTTCTTT. This sequence encodes CASSQDRGIGARRTEAFF.

J is TRBJ1-2 and V is TRBV18; D perhaps matches TRBD1 (6 bases). Trimming stripped 3 bases from V and 4 bases from J, with 15 bases between. Germline V gene data show CDR1 as KGHSH and CDR2 as LQKENI. The CDR3 sequence is 15 residues long. CDR3: CASSPPGALRYGYTF. CDR3 nucleotides: TGTGCCAGCTCACCCCCAGGGGCTCTTCGCTATGGCTACACCTTC.

V gene TRBV7-2 combines with J gene TRBJ1-4; TRBD1 aligns across 9 bases. This CDR3 is 15 amino acids long. V dropped 8 bases and J dropped 7; count of bases not matched to a gene: 11. CDR1 SGHTA and CDR2 FQGNSA come from the germline V gene. The CDR3 region has the DNA TGTGCCAGCTGCCTCCCGGGACAGGGTAGTGAAAAACTGTTTTTT. This gives the protein CASCLPGQGSEKLFF.

The chain links TRBV7-2 to TRBJ2-1; 9 nucleotides line up with TRBD2. V lost 6 bases, J lost 0 bases, and 3 bases stayed unmatched. The CDR3 spans 15 residues. Germline values: CDR1 SGHTA, CDR2 FQGNSA. In DNA, the CDR3 is TGTGCCAGCAGTTCGGGACTAGCCTCCTACAATGAGCAGTTCTTC. Its translation: CASSSGLASYNEQFF.

The chain has TRBV6-5 and TRBJ2-5, with a possible D match to TRBD2 (5 bases). The CDR3 runs to 13 residues. V was clipped by 8 bases and J by 5 bases, with 15 bases between them. In germline, CDR1 is MNHEY, CDR2 SVGAGI. CDR3 coding DNA: TGTGCCAGCGGACTGCGCATGGGTGAGACCCAGTACTTC. Translating it yields CASGLRMGETQYF.

V is TRBV10-3 and J is TRBJ1-1, with 7 nucleotides matching TRBD1. Germline assignment: CDR1 ENHRY and CDR2 SYGVKD. CDR3 length: 13 residues. Unmatched junction bases numbered 2, after V lost 7 bases and J lost 0 bases. The CDR3 protein is CAITGTVNTEAFF. CDR3 DNA sequence: TGTGCCATCACTGGGACAGTGAACACTGAAGCTTTCTTT.

This chain links TRBV19 with TRBJ1-5; D is possibly TRBD1 (5 bases). Germline CDR1 is LNHDA and CDR2 is SQIVND (reference sequence). CDR3 length: 13 residues. With 11 bases removed from V and 3 bases from J, the gap between germline ends came to 14 bases. CDR3 in DNA: TGTGCCGGGGCCCGGTCCTTCAATCAGCCCCAGCATTTT. As protein: CAGARSFNQPQHF.

The CDR3 loop reads CSARGVGGLFF. CDR3 bases: TGCAGTGCTAGGGGGGTTGGGGGACTGTTTTTT. The chain employs TRBV20-1 and TRBJ1-4; weak D call: TRBD1 (5 bases). The V and J ends lost 3 bases and 13 bases respectively, with 12 bases between them. The CDR3 totals 11 residues. The V gene's germline CDR1 is DFQATT and CDR2 SNEGSKA (reference sequence).

This chain links TRBV5-1 with TRBJ1-4; possibly TRBD1 for D (6 bases). The CDR3 runs 14 residues. Germline CDR1 reads SGHRS; CDR2 reads YFSETQ. V was trimmed by 2 bases and J by 2 bases, leaving 7 bases between them. The CDR3 DNA is TGCGCCAGCAGCTTAGGACAGACTAATGAAAAACTGTTTTTT. This codes for CASSLGQTNEKLFF.